Sequencing of this TCR beta chain was carried out in a study of sequential checkpoint blockade in melanoma. Across the study: Matched biopsies came pretreatment and at week 13 for around 24 patients.

Stated treatment: randomized to nivolumab then ipilimumab (arm A) or the reverse (arm B). Data came from immunoSEQ multiplex PCR; TCRdb stores just in-frame clones and leaves some out. This sample carries roughly 2,600 clones, more than 20% of them seen once, and the ten largest clones take approximately 18%. The CDR3 runs 15 residues. The receptor's source is a human donor with melanoma. Sequenced here: tumor tissue (inferred from file names), sampled from a patient given nivolumab and ipilimumab in sequence. The J gene is TRBJ1-5, the V gene TRBV1. TRBV1 counts as a pseudogene. CDR3 in DNA: TGCGCCAGCAGCCAAGTGACGGGTACCAATCAGCCCCAGCATTTT. As protein: CASSQVTGTNQPQHF.